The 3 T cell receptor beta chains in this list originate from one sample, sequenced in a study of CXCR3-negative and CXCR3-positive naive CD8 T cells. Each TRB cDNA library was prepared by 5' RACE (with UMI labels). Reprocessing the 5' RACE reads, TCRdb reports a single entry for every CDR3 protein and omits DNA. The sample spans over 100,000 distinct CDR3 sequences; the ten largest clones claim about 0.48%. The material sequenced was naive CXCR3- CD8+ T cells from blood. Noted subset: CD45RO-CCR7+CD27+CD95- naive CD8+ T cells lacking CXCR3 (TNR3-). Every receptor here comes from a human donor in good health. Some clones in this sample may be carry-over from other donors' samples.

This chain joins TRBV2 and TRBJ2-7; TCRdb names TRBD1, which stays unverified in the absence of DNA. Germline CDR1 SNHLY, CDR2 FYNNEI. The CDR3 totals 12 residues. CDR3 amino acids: CASSEADREQYF.

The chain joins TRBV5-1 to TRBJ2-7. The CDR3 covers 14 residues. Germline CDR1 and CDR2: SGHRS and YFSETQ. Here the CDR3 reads CASSLGDPAYEQYF.

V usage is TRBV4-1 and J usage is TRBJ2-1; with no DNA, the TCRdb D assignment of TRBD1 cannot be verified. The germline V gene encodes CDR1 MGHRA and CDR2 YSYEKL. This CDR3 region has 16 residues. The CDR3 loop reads CASSQDVGAVGGAQFF.